The 22 T cell receptor beta chains listed next were all sequenced from one sample in a study of immune evolution from preneoplasia to lung adenocarcinoma. Using immunoSEQ multiplex PCR, the repertoire was profiled, and TCRdb retains in-frame clones only, with some absent. The sample consists of roughly 35,000 clones, under 85% of them appearing once. Specimen: FFPE invasive lung adenocarcinoma tissue. The receptors originated from a person between 55 and 69 years old with lung adenocarcinoma.

This clone came up a few times. The chain joins TRBV7-2 to TRBJ2-1; D call uncertain. The CDR3 covers 15 residues. Germline CDR1 reads SGHTA; CDR2 reads FQGNSA. V was clipped by 1 base and J by 0 bases, with 7 bases between them. CDR3: CASSLGPDSYNEQFF. As DNA, the CDR3 is TGTGCCAGCAGCTTAGGCCCAGACTCCTACAATGAGCAGTTCTTC. The full variable domain, completed using reference TRBV7-2 and TRBJ2-1, is GAGVSQSPSNKVTEKGKDVELRCDPISGHTALYWYRQSLGQGLEFLIYFQGNSAPDKSGLPSDRFSAERTGGSVSTLTIQRTQQEDSAVYLCASSLGPDSYNEQFFGPGTRLTVL.

This clone appeared once. The V and J genes are TRBV4-1 and TRBJ2-7; 12 bases agree with TRBD2. The V and J ends lost 0 bases and 5 bases, in that order; junction bases with no gene match: 5. The germline gives CDR1 MGHRA, CDR2 YSYEKL. The CDR3 has 16 residues. The CDR3 DNA is TGCGCCAGCAGCCAAGATACACTAGCGGGAGGAAACGAGCAGTACTTC. Protein sequence: CASSQDTLAGGNEQYF.

The rearrangement joins TRBV11-1 to TRBJ2-1; D might be TRBD2 (7 bases). V lost 1 base to trimming and J lost 4 bases, with 14 bases between them. Germline CDR1 reads SGHAT; CDR2 reads FQDESV (reference sequence). The CDR3 is made up of 16 amino acids. Written as DNA, the CDR3 is TGTGCCAGCAGCTTAGATTGGGAGGGGGGGTACAATGAGCAGTTCTTC. This gives the protein CASSLDWEGGYNEQFF.

The gene calls are TRBV7-2 and TRBJ2-1; D unclear. Trimming removed 4 bases from V and 2 bases from J, with 6 bases in between. The CDR3 runs to 13 residues. The V gene's germline CDR1 is SGHTA and CDR2 FQGNSA. For the CDR3, the DNA is TGTGCCAGCAGCTCCATCCCCTACAATGAGCAGTTCTTC. The encoded protein is CASSSIPYNEQFF.

A few counts support this clone. The chain links TRBV11-2 to TRBJ1-2; D ambiguous. This CDR3 region has 14 residues. Germline V gene lookup returns CDR1 SGHAT and CDR2 FQNNGV. Trimming removed 1 base from V and 8 bases from J, with 14 bases in between. The CDR3 coding sequence is TGTGCCAGCAGCTTAGGTTCGCGGACTCGGGGCTACACCTTC. It codes for CASSLGSRTRGYTF.

In nucleotides, the CDR3 is TGTGCCAGCAGGGCCGGGACAGGCAATCGGGAGCAGTACTTC. Protein: CASRAGTGNREQYF. The genes are TRBV28 and TRBJ2-7, with 8 bases matching TRBD1. Germline-derived CDR1 and CDR2 are MDHEN and SYDVKM. The CDR3 runs 14 residues. V lost 6 bases, J lost 7 bases, and 11 bases stayed unmatched.

This clone appeared a few times. This chain connects TRBV19 to TRBJ2-2, with TRBD1 identical over 9 bases. The CDR3 has 14 residues. CDR1 is LNHDA, CDR2 SQIVND, per germline (reference sequence). After removal of 8 bases from V and 2 bases from J, the junction contained 3 bases not matched to a gene. CDR3 protein: CASDRGLNTGELFF. The CDR3 DNA reads TGTGCCAGTGACAGGGGGTTAAACACCGGGGAGCTGTTTTTT.

This CDR3 reads CASRQAGVTKETQYF. CDR3 coding DNA: TGTGCCAGCAGACAAGCGGGAGTTACAAAAGAGACCCAGTACTTC. V is TRBV27 and J is TRBJ2-5; TRBD2 aligns across 8 bases. The V gene end was trimmed by 6 bases and the J gene end by 3 bases; junction bases not matched to a gene: 9. CDR1 is MNHEY and CDR2 is SMNVEV in the germline V gene (reference sequence). The CDR3 is 15 amino acids.

This clone qualifies as medium-sized (0.01 to 0.1%). The V call is TRBV18, the J call TRBJ2-5; D is uncertain. The germline CDR1 and CDR2 sequences are KGHSH and LQKENI. The CDR3 totals 13 residues. Trimming shortened V by 2 bases and J by 2 bases, and 6 bases separated the two germline ends. The CDR3 is CASSPYGQETQYF. In DNA, the CDR3 is TGTGCCAGCTCACCATATGGACAAGAGACCCAGTACTTC.

This rearrangement joins TRBV6-6 to TRBJ2-1; 8 positions match TRBD1. Germline CDR1 reads MNHNY; CDR2 reads SVGAGI (reference sequence). The CDR3 runs to 15 residues. After removal of 7 bases from V and 6 bases from J, the junction contained 11 bases not matched to a gene. CDR3 nucleotides: TGTGCCAGCAATACATCCCCGGACAGGGTCAATGAGCAGTTCTTC. Protein: CASNTSPDRVNEQFF.

The chain employs TRBV9 and TRBJ2-5; D tentatively fits TRBD1 or TRBD2 (5 bases each). The ends were cut back, 4 bases at V and 5 bases at J, with 18 bases in the middle. CDR3 length equals 15 residues. CDR1 SGDLS and CDR2 YYNGEE come from the germline V gene. The CDR3 DNA is TGTGCCAGCAGCCAAGATGGGGGTTTCGGGGAGACCCAGTACTTC. Residues: CASSQDGGFGETQYF. Full variable domain (remainder filled in from reference TRBV9 and TRBJ2-5): DSGVTQTPKHLITATGQRVTLRCSPRSGDLSVYWYQQSLDQGLQFLIQYYNGEERAKGNILERFSAQQFPDLHSELNLSSLELGDSALYFCASSQDGGFGETQYFGPGTRLLVL.

The rearrangement links TRBV29-1 to TRBJ1-5; D might be TRBD1 (6 bases). CDR1 and CDR2 from the germline V gene are SQVTM and ANQGSEA. With 8 bases removed from V and 3 bases from J, the gap between germline ends came to 14 bases. This CDR3 comprises 13 residues. The CDR3 nucleotides read TGCAGCTATACAGGGATGATCAATCAGCCCCAGCATTTT. This gives the protein CSYTGMINQPQHF. Variable domain in full (rest from reference TRBV29-1 and TRBJ1-5): SAVISQKPSRDICQRGTSLTIQCQVDSQVTMMFWYRQQPGQSLTLIATANQGSEATYESGFVIDKFPISRPNLTFSTLTVSNMSPEDSSIYLCSYTGMINQPQHFGDGTRLSIL.

This chain links TRBV10-2 with TRBJ1-1; D uncertain. There are 11 residues in the CDR3. Germline assignment: CDR1 WSHSY and CDR2 SAAADI. Trimming cost V 7 bases and J 2 bases, with 5 bases left between them. The CDR3 coding sequence is TGCGCCAGCACGCATAACACTGAAGCTTTCTTT. It codes for CASTHNTEAFF.

This CDR3 is CASSRSGIADEQYF. CDR3 in DNA: TGCGCCAGCAGCCGTAGCGGGATCGCAGACGAGCAGTACTTC. The genes are TRBV5-1 and TRBJ2-7; the match to TRBD2 covers 8 bases. Germline assignment: CDR1 SGHRS and CDR2 YFSETQ. This CDR3 comprises 14 residues. After removal of 4 bases from V and 5 bases from J, the junction contained 8 bases not matched to a gene.

The CDR3 DNA follows: TGTGCCAGCAGCACCCCCTTTGAGGGTCGTGAGACCCAGTACTTC. Translating gives CASSTPFEGRETQYF. The V gene is TRBV5-5, the J gene TRBJ2-5, with a weak D call TRBD2 (5 bases). The CDR3 extends over 15 amino acids. Trimming left V 4 bases short and J 5 bases short, with 18 bases between. From germline, CDR1 is SGHKS and CDR2 YYEKEE (reference sequence).

This clone was seen more than once but under ten times. The chain combines TRBV6-1 with TRBJ1-5; maybe TRBD1 (5 bases). Germline loops: CDR1 MNHNS, CDR2 SASEGT. The CDR3 runs 16 residues. V was trimmed by 3 bases and J by 0 bases, leaving 12 bases between them. The DNA of the CDR3 is TGTGCCAGCAGTGAGCTTGACAGCAATAGCAATCAGCCCCAGCATTTT. Residues: CASSELDSNSNQPQHF.

Written as DNA, the CDR3 is TGTGCCAGCAGCCAAGTAGGACTAGCGCACAATGAGCAGTTCTTC. It specifies CASSQVGLAHNEQFF. This chain connects TRBV14 to TRBJ2-1; 9 bases align to TRBD2. V shed 1 base, J shed 5 bases, and the junction held 3 bases outside the gene matches. This CDR3 contains 15 residues. Germline V gene lookup returns CDR1 SGHDN and CDR2 FVKESK.

V is TRBV7-9 and J is TRBJ1-2; 11 bases agree with TRBD1. CDR3 length: 16 residues. Germline CDR1 SEHNR, CDR2 FQNEAQ (reference sequence). V gave up 1 base and J gave up 7 bases; unmatched junction bases: 8. The CDR3 loop reads CASSLGGGQGASGYTF. CDR3 bases: TGTGCCAGCAGCTTAGGCGGCGGACAGGGGGCTTCTGGCTACACCTTC.

The gene calls are TRBV15 and TRBJ2-1; D assignment may be TRBD1 or TRBD2 (6 bases each). Germline loops: CDR1 LNHNV, CDR2 YYDKDF (reference sequence). The CDR3 totals 14 residues. V dropped 5 bases and J dropped 10 bases, with 18 bases sitting between them. Written as DNA, the CDR3 is TGTGCCACCAGCCCGACAGGAGGGGTCGACGAGCAGTTCTTC. As protein: CATSPTGGVDEQFF. The complete variable domain, with remaining parts taken from reference TRBV15 and TRBJ2-1, reads DAMVIQNPRYQVTQFGKPVTLSCSQTLNHNVMYWYQQKSSQAPKLLFHYYDKDFNNEADTPDNFQSRRPNTSFCFLDIRSPGLGDTAMYLCATSPTGGVDEQFFGPGTRLTVL.

This clone turned up a few times. The gene calls are TRBV5-1 and TRBJ2-1; 10 positions match TRBD2. The germline V gene encodes CDR1 SGHRS and CDR2 YFSETQ. V shed 4 bases, J shed 5 bases, and the junction held 12 bases outside the gene matches. The CDR3 runs to 17 residues. CDR3 in DNA: TGCGCCAGCAGCCCGCGCCCTACTAGCGGGAAGGACAATGAGCAGTTCTTC. Protein: CASSPRPTSGKDNEQFF.

The V call is TRBV6-4, the J call TRBJ1-1, with no clear D. Germline assignment: CDR1 MRHNA and CDR2 SNTAGT. The V gene lost 0 bases and the J gene lost 1 base, with 6 bases spanning the gap. The CDR3 totals 14 residues. The DNA for the CDR3 is TGTGCCAGCAGTGACTCCCCGGGGAACACTGAAGCTTTCTTT. As protein: CASSDSPGNTEAFF.

The chain is built from TRBV19 and TRBJ1-2; D is possibly TRBD1 (5 bases). Germline V gives CDR1 LNHDA, CDR2 SQIVND (reference sequence). Trimming took 2 bases from V and 0 from J, leaving 10 bases between them. The CDR3 length is 15 residues. The CDR3 sequence is CASSIYDRTNYGYTF. CDR3 DNA sequence: TGTGCCAGTAGTATATATGACAGAACTAACTATGGCTACACCTTC.